Shown below are 2 T cell receptor beta chains from a single sample sequenced in a study of T-cell memory formation after mild COVID-19. One entry per CDR3 protein, called by TCRdb with MiXCR from the 5' RACE reads. The profile shows 500,000 to 600,000 distinct CDR3 sequences, around 17% of them singletons. The sequenced sample was PBMCs or a T cell subset sorted from them (not recorded which). These receptors originate from an adult woman who had mild COVID-19 (a few samples of this study predate the infection). Cell type and time point are not known.

The chain has TRBV24-1 and TRBJ2-1; 14 bases line up with TRBD2. The junction had 9 bases not matched to a gene; V was cut back by 4 bases and J by 8 bases. The CDR3 extends over 17 amino acids. Germline CDR1 is KGHDR and CDR2 is SFDVKD. The CDR3 loop reads CATSDHQTSGGVDEQFF. The DNA of the CDR3 is TGTGCCACCAGTGACCATCAGACTAGCGGGGGGGTAGATGAGCAGTTCTTC.

In its sample, this clonotype was seen a few times. The rearrangement uses TRBV7-3 and TRBJ2-3; TRBD2 matches 10 bases. The CDR3 runs 14 residues. Germline V gene sequence: CDR1 SGHTA, CDR2 FQGTGA. Losses at the gene ends were 5 bases for V and 4 bases for J; bases not matched to a gene: 3. The CDR3: CASSMTSGSDTQYF. The CDR3 bases are TGTGCCAGCAGCATGACTAGCGGGTCAGATACGCAGTATTTT. Supplemented by reference TRBV7-3 and TRBJ2-3, the full variable domain reads GAGVSQTPSNKVTEKGKYVELRCDPISGHTALYWYRQSLGQGPEFLIYFQGTGAADDSGLPNDRFFAVRPEGSVSTLKIQRTERGDSAVYLCASSMTSGSDTQYFGPGTRLTVL.